These 5 T cell receptor beta chains originate from one sample sequenced in a study of cytomegalovirus exposure and HLA in healthy donors. A multiplex PCR was run with 60 Vbeta primers and 13 Jbeta primers. The data were produced by immunoSEQ multiplex PCR, yet TCRdb's version contains in-frame clones alone and is incomplete. The sample shows around 100,000 clones, roughly 80% of them seen only once. What was sequenced was PBMCs. The receptor source for this set is a man younger than 45 in good health and CMV-seropositive.

V is TRBV9 and J is TRBJ1-3; D unclear. The CDR3 is 13 amino acids. V was trimmed by 2 bases and J by 9 bases, leaving 12 bases between them. The germline V gene encodes CDR1 SGDLS and CDR2 YYNGEE. In DNA, the CDR3 is TGTGCCAGCAGCGTCTACGGGGTCCCCACCATATATTTT. It codes for CASSVYGVPTIYF.

The CDR3: CASRGLAGGTQETQYF. In DNA, the CDR3 is TGCGCCTCCCGGGGGCTAGCGGGAGGAACGCAAGAGACCCAGTACTTC. This rearrangement joins TRBV5-1 to TRBJ2-5; TRBD2 matches 11 bases. The trim removed 10 bases at V and 2 bases at J, leaving 13 bases unmatched. Germline-derived CDR1 and CDR2 are SGHRS and YFSETQ. The CDR3 covers 16 residues.

The chain carries TRBV7-8 and TRBJ1-5; a weak D match, TRBD1 (5 bases). Germline assignment: CDR1 SGHVS and CDR2 FQNEAQ. This CDR3 is 15 amino acids long. V was clipped by 2 bases and J by 6 bases, with 14 bases between them. The CDR3 here is CASSLRENRGQPQHF. The CDR3 DNA reads as TGTGCCAGCAGCTTACGGGAGAATAGGGGTCAGCCCCAGCATTTT.

This rearrangement joins TRBV5-1 to TRBJ2-7; perhaps TRBD2 as D (5 bases). CDR1 and CDR2 (germline): SGHRS, YFSETQ. The CDR3 loop spans 13 amino acids. The V end was cut by 2 bases, the J end by 1 base, with 7 bases between. In DNA, the CDR3 is TGCGCCAGCAGCTTCGGGGTTTCCTACGAGCAGTACTTC. It is translated as CASSFGVSYEQYF.

The chain employs TRBV6-5 and TRBJ2-2; the match to TRBD1 covers 11 bases. Looked up from germline, CDR1 is MNHEY and CDR2 is SVGAGI. The CDR3 is 16 residues long. Unmatched junction bases numbered 5, after V lost 4 bases and J lost 4 bases. The CDR3 is CASSWTGGGGTGELFF. DNA of the CDR3: TGTGCCAGCAGTTGGACAGGGGGCGGGGGCACCGGGGAGCTGTTTTTT.